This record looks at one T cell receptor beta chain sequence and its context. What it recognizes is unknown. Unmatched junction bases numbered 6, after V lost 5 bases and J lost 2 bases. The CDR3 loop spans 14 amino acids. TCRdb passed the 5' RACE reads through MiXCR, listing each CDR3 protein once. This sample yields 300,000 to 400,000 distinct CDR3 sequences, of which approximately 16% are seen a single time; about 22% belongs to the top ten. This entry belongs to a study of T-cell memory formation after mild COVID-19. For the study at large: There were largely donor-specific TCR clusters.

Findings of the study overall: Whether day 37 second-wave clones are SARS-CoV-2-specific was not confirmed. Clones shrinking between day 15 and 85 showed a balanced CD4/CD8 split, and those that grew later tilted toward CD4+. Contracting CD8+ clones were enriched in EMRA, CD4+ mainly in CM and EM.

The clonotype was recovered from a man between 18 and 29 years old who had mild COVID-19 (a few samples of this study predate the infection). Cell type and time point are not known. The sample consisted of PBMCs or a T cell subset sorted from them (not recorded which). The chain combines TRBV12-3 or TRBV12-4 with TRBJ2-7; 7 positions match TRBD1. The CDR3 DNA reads TGTGCCAGCAGTGGAGGACAGGTTACCTACGAGCAGTACTTC. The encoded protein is CASSGGQVTYEQYF.